The 11 T cell receptor beta chains reported below all come from one sample, sequenced in a study of naive CD8 T cells in extremely preterm neonates (dated by TCRdb to 2015 to 2018). The library was prepared using the immunoSEQ multiplex PCR assay. The immuneACCESS repertoire file appears here via TCRdb, limited to in-frame rearrangements. These files lack a portion of the clones; in checked studies, under half of the deficit traces to unresolved V genes, and the cause of the others is not known. This sample gives 3,900 or so clones in total; approximately 97% of them show up just once. 0.65% to 0.9% of the sample is in the top ten clones. The sequencing sample was made of naive CD8+ T cells from blood. Receptors originate from a human donor in good health.

J is TRBJ1-1 and V is TRBV19; D not certain. The CDR3 sequence is 11 residues long. Deletions cut 5 bases from V and 3 bases from J, with 4 bases between. Germline V gene lookup returns CDR1 LNHDA and CDR2 SQIVND (reference sequence). CDR3 residues: CASSYYTEAFF. The CDR3 nucleotides are TGTGCCAGTAGTTACTACACTGAAGCTTTCTTT.

The rearrangement uses TRBV18 and TRBJ2-1; D ambiguous. This CDR3 has 15 amino acids. Per the germline V gene, CDR1 is KGHSH and CDR2 is LQKENI. Trimming pared 6 bases from V and 4 bases from J, leaving 16 bases between. Written as DNA, the CDR3 is TGTGCCAGCTCCGACACCCCAGCTGGTTACAATGAGCAGTTCTTC. This translates into CASSDTPAGYNEQFF.

The chain is built from TRBV7-9 and TRBJ1-2; D gene ambiguous. The germline gives CDR1 SEHNR, CDR2 FQNEAQ (reference sequence). The V and J ends lost 2 bases and 6 bases respectively, with 13 bases between them. The CDR3 sequence is 14 residues long. CDR3 DNA: TGTGCCAGCAGCTTAAAGTCGGCGGGTAATGGCTACACCTTC. Its protein is CASSLKSAGNGYTF.

The J gene is TRBJ2-1, the V gene TRBV28; TRBD1 aligns across 8 bases. CDR3 size: 17 residues. Per the germline V gene, CDR1 is MDHEN and CDR2 is SYDVKM. The trim removed 7 bases at V and 1 base at J, leaving 12 bases unmatched. The CDR3 DNA follows: TGTGCCAGCACCAGTCTCCGGACAGGGCGGTCCTACAATGAGCAGTTCTTC. This gives the protein CASTSLRTGRSYNEQFF.

The chain joins TRBV28 to TRBJ2-5, with 12 bases matching TRBD2. The CDR3 spans 17 residues. With V trimmed by 2 bases and J by 3 bases, 7 bases remained unmatched. CDR1 is MDHEN, CDR2 SYDVKM, per germline. The CDR3 nucleotides are TGTGCCAGCAGTTTAGGATGGCTAGCGGGGGGGGAAGAGACCCAGTACTTC. Its protein product is CASSLGWLAGGEETQYF.

The chain recombines TRBV5-4 with TRBJ1-3, with TRBD1 matching 8 bases. After removal of 5 bases from V and 0 bases from J, the junction contained 16 bases not matched to a gene. CDR3 length equals 19 residues. The germline gives CDR1 SGHNT, CDR2 YYREEE (reference sequence). Written as DNA, the CDR3 is TGTGCCAGCAGGGAAGGGGGGGGGCCCGGACAGGGCTCTGGAAACACCATATATTTT. It is translated as CASREGGGPGQGSGNTIYF.

The chain carries TRBV15 and TRBJ1-2; 9 bases align to TRBD1. CDR3 length: 18 residues. The V segment lost 1 base and the J segment 1 base; nucleotides outside the gene matches: 10. Germline CDR1 reads LNHNV; CDR2 reads YYDKDF (reference sequence). CDR3 in DNA: TGTGCCACCAGCAGAGCCGGCACAGGGGGCGTAGGTAACTATGGCTACACCTTC. This encodes CATSRAGTGGVGNYGYTF.

The CDR3 sequence: CASSTRIAIYNEQFF. The CDR3 coding sequence is TGTGCCAGCAGCACTCGGATAGCCATTTACAATGAGCAGTTCTTC. V usage is TRBV14 and J usage is TRBJ2-1; D gene uncertain. The CDR3 has 15 amino acids. Germline V CDR1 and CDR2: SGHDN, FVKESK. The V gene lost 5 bases and the J gene lost 4 bases, with 15 bases spanning the gap.

CDR3 amino acids: CASGLVHGRNSDGGYTF. The CDR3 DNA sequence: TGTGCTAGTGGTTTGGTACATGGCAGGAACTCCGACGGCGGCTACACCTTC. This chain uses TRBV12-5 with TRBJ1-2, with D unresolved. Germline CDR1 and CDR2: LGHNT and FRNRAP. V lost 0 bases and J lost 8, with 22 bases in between. CDR3 length equals 17 residues.

This clone occurred a few times. The same CDR3 also results from other DNA sequences found in this sample. The V gene is TRBV4-3, the J gene TRBJ2-7; D unresolved. Trimming left V 0 bases short and J 1 base short, with 4 bases between. CDR3 length: 13 amino acids. The germline CDR1 and CDR2 sequences are LGHNA and YSLEER. CDR3 residues: CASSQELSYEQYF. In DNA form, the CDR3 reads TGCGCCAGCAGCCAAGAACTGTCCTACGAGCAGTACTTC.

The chain uses TRBV2 and TRBJ2-6, with 8 positions matching TRBD1. Germline lookup yields CDR1 SNHLY and CDR2 FYNNEI. The CDR3 length is 16 residues. V gave up 4 bases and J gave up 0 bases; unmatched junction bases: 2. The CDR3 bases are TGTGCCAGCAGTGGGGACAGGAACTCTGGGGCCAACGTCCTGACTTTC. Encoded protein: CASSGDRNSGANVLTF.